Presented here are 32 T cell receptor beta chains from one specimen sequenced in a study of T-cell memory formation after mild COVID-19. In TCRdb, the 5' RACE reads were re-called with MiXCR into one record per CDR3 protein. The sample holds tens of thousands of distinct CDR3 sequences; less than 15% are singletons and the top ten take about 27%. The sample comprised PBMCs or a T cell subset sorted from them (not recorded which). The receptors originated from an adult woman who had mild COVID-19 (a few samples of this study predate the infection). Cell type and time point are not known.

The rearrangement links TRBV20-1 to TRBJ1-1, with 7 bases lining up with TRBD1. Per germline, CDR1 DFQATT and CDR2 SNEGSKA (reference sequence). The CDR3 extends over 15 amino acids. J was trimmed by 2 bases and V by 4 bases; bases with no gene match: 10. CDR3 residues: CSATTFAGGNTEAFF. In nucleotides, the CDR3 is TGCAGTGCTACTACCTTTGCAGGGGGTAACACTGAAGCTTTCTTT.

This clonotype was seen a handful of times. In DNA form, the CDR3 reads TGTGCCAGCAGCAGACGGTCCGTCGAGACCCAGTACTTC. Residues: CASSRRSVETQYF. The chain recombines TRBV5-5 with TRBJ2-5; D not certain. From germline, CDR1 is SGHKS and CDR2 YYEKEE (reference sequence). Deletions cut 4 bases from V and 5 bases from J, with 12 bases between. The length of the CDR3 is 13 residues.

Ten or more counts support this clonotype. The chain links TRBV12-3 or TRBV12-4 to TRBJ2-3; possibly TRBD1 for D (6 bases). The V gene lost 4 bases and the J gene lost 1 base, with 12 bases spanning the gap. There are 15 residues in the CDR3. As DNA, the CDR3 is TGTGCCAGCAGTTCAGGGGTCCCTGGCACAGATACGCAGTATTTT. Its protein product is CASSSGVPGTDTQYF.

V gene TRBV28 combines with J gene TRBJ2-7; D is uncertain. This CDR3 has 13 amino acids. Germline-derived CDR1 and CDR2 are MDHEN and SYDVKM. Trimming pared 6 bases from V and 4 bases from J, leaving 13 bases between. This chain's CDR3 is CASSLDITYEQYF. The DNA for the CDR3 is TGTGCCAGCAGCCTCGACATCACGTACGAGCAGTACTTC.

This chain links TRBV29-1 with TRBJ1-1; 8 bases agree with TRBD1. Per germline, CDR1 SQVTM and CDR2 ANQGSEA. The CDR3 consists of 15 residues. The J segment lost 0 bases and the V segment lost 4 bases, leaving 7 bases of the junction unmatched. CDR3 bases: TGCAGCGTTGTGGACAGGGTAGAACTGAACACTGAAGCTTTCTTT. As protein: CSVVDRVELNTEAFF.

This clonotype was counted at least ten times. V and J are TRBV30 and TRBJ2-1, with 9 bases lining up with TRBD1. The CDR3 is 21 amino acids. CDR1 GTSNPN and CDR2 SVGIG come from the germline V gene (reference sequence). After removal of 2 bases from V and 4 bases from J, the junction contained 24 bases not matched to a gene. CDR3 region: CAWSPQTPSPGQGTLYNEQFF. CDR3 sequence (DNA): TGTGCCTGGAGTCCTCAGACGCCCTCACCTGGACAGGGGACCTTATACAATGAGCAGTTCTTC.

This clonotype was seen ten or more times. This chain links TRBV12-3 or TRBV12-4 with TRBJ2-7; 7 bases map to TRBD1. V was clipped by 6 bases and J by 2 bases; unmatched bases: 10. The length of the CDR3 is 15 residues. The DNA for the CDR3 is TGTGCCAGCAGGAAAGGGACAGAATTTCCCTACGAGCAGTACTTC. Amino acids: CASRKGTEFPYEQYF.

This clonotype was seen many times. The CDR3 reads CSVIEGGNTEAFF. CDR3 in DNA: TGCAGCGTGATTGAGGGGGGCAACACTGAAGCTTTCTTT. This chain joins TRBV29-1 and TRBJ1-1; perhaps TRBD1 as D (6 bases). CDR3 length: 13 residues. Trimming left V 6 bases short and J 2 bases short, with 13 bases between. From germline, CDR1 is SQVTM and CDR2 ANQGSEA.

The table lists this clonotype with a few counts. The chain recombines TRBV12-3 or TRBV12-4 with TRBJ2-1; D not resolved. The CDR3 length is 15 residues. V was cut by 10 bases and J by 3 bases, with 19 bases left in between. The CDR3 nucleotides read TGTGCCACCTCATTCCCCGACGGATACTACAATGAGCAGTTCTTC. Translated: CATSFPDGYYNEQFF.

This clonotype was observed a handful of times. The chain recombines TRBV7-9 with TRBJ2-7; TRBD2 is a possible D gene (5 bases). This CDR3 spans 15 amino acids. Germline CDR1 and CDR2: SEHNR and FQNEAQ (reference sequence). Between the trimmed V and J ends, which lost 4 bases and 3 bases, there was a span of 16 bases. Here the CDR3 reads CASSSDATEGYEQYF. CDR3 bases: TGTGCCAGCAGCTCGGACGCAACTGAGGGCTACGAGCAGTACTTC.

This clonotype was recorded at least ten times. The chain couples TRBV30 to TRBJ2-7, with D maybe TRBD2 (7 bases). This CDR3 contains 14 residues. Per the germline V gene, CDR1 is GTSNPN and CDR2 is SVGIG (reference sequence). V lost 2 bases to trimming and J lost 2 bases, with 13 bases between them. The DNA for the CDR3 is TGTGCCTGGAGTTTCCCGGGGGGCACCTACGAGCAGTACTTC. As protein: CAWSFPGGTYEQYF.

This clonotype has only a few counts. CDR3 sequence reads: CASSQALGTGTGKRETQYF. The CDR3 DNA follows: TGCGCCAGCAGCCAAGCCCTCGGGACCGGGACAGGGAAGCGAGAGACCCAGTACTTC. The genes are TRBV4-3 and TRBJ2-5, with TRBD1 identical over 9 bases. CDR1 is LGHNA, CDR2 YSLEER, per germline. The V and J ends lost 1 base and 4 bases, in that order; junction bases with no gene match: 16. The CDR3 runs 19 residues.

This clonotype has more than one count but fewer than ten. V and J are TRBV5-1 and TRBJ1-6; 9 bases align to TRBD1. Per the germline V gene, CDR1 is SGHRS and CDR2 is YFSETQ. Trimming took 2 bases from V and 10 from J; bases not matched to a gene: 7. This CDR3 comprises 15 residues. In DNA, the CDR3 is TGCGCCAGCAGCTTCGGGACAGGGAGTGACTCACCCCTCCACTTT. This sequence encodes CASSFGTGSDSPLHF. Based on the CDR3 plus reference TRBV5-1 and TRBJ1-6, the full variable domain is KAGVTQTPRYLIKTRGQQVTLSCSPISGHRSVSWYQQTPGQGLQFLFEYFSETQRNKGNFPGRFSGRQFSNSRSEMNVSTLELGDSALYLCASSFGTGSDSPLHFGNGTRLTVT.

This rearrangement joins TRBV24-1 to TRBJ2-5; 9 nucleotides line up with TRBD2. This CDR3 comprises 15 residues. V lost 1 base to trimming and J lost 4 bases; unmatched junction nucleotides: 3. CDR1 KGHDR and CDR2 SFDVKD come from the germline V gene. CDR3 amino acids: CATSDLGAGGETQYF. As DNA, the CDR3 is TGTGCCACCAGTGATTTAGGAGCGGGAGGAGAGACCCAGTACTTC.

The V and J genes are TRBV10-3 and TRBJ2-5; D is ambiguous. The germline CDR1 and CDR2 sequences are ENHRY and SYGVKD. Trimming took off 3 bases at V and 4 bases at J, with 3 bases between the two ends. CDR3 length: 11 residues. CDR3 amino acids: CAISDVETQYF. The CDR3 nucleotides are TGTGCCATCAGTGACGTAGAGACCCAGTACTTC.

This chain links TRBV7-2 with TRBJ2-2; 15 nucleotides agree with TRBD2. CDR3 length: 17 amino acids. Losses at the gene ends were 5 bases for V and 8 bases for J; bases not matched to a gene: 9. Per the germline V gene, CDR1 is SGHTA and CDR2 is FQGNSA. The CDR3 is CASSPTGTSGRRGELFF. CDR3 nucleotides: TGTGCCAGCAGCCCCACCGGGACTAGCGGGAGGAGAGGGGAGCTGTTTTTT.

This clonotype was observed a handful of times. The chain carries TRBV6-2 or TRBV6-3 and TRBJ2-2; D gene uncertain. The CDR3 extends over 13 amino acids. V was shortened by 0 bases and J by 6 bases, with 5 bases between the two germline ends. The germline V gene encodes CDR1 MNHEY and CDR2 SVGEGT. The CDR3 reads CASSYSIPGELFF. The CDR3 DNA sequence: TGTGCCAGCAGTTACTCTATTCCCGGGGAGCTGTTTTTT.

The genes are TRBV27 and TRBJ2-1, with TRBD2 matching over 8 bases. V was pared by 6 bases and J by 5 bases, with 9 bases of the junction left unmatched. This CDR3 contains 15 residues. Germline CDR1 is MNHEY and CDR2 is SMNVEV (reference sequence). DNA for the CDR3: TGTGCCAGCAGACTAGAGACTAGCGCCAACAATGAGCAGTTCTTC. It specifies CASRLETSANNEQFF.

The V and J genes are TRBV12-3 or TRBV12-4 and TRBJ2-4; D is undetermined. V was pared by 6 bases and J by 7 bases, with 16 bases between. The CDR3 is 14 residues long. The CDR3 spells CASRALEARNIQYF. CDR3 nucleotide sequence: TGTGCCAGCAGGGCCTTAGAGGCGAGGAACATTCAGTACTTC.

This clonotype was detected many times. The chain couples TRBV6-2 or TRBV6-3 to TRBJ2-3; tentatively, D is TRBD2 (5 bases). Germline V gene data show CDR1 as MNHEY and CDR2 as SVGEGT. V lost 6 bases to trimming and J lost 6 bases, with 7 bases between them. CDR3 length: 11 amino acids. CDR3 sequence (DNA): TGTGCCAGCAGCTCGGGGGATACGCAGTATTTT. Translation: CASSSGDTQYF.

In its sample, this clonotype was seen a few times. V gene TRBV7-9 combines with J gene TRBJ2-1; TRBD2 matches 8 bases. The CDR3 sequence is 15 residues long. CDR1 and CDR2 from the germline V gene are SEHNR and FQNEAQ (reference sequence). J lost 6 bases, V lost 8 bases, and 12 bases had no gene match. In DNA, the CDR3 is TGTGCCAGCGGATCCCCGGAGCTAGCGGGCAATGAGCAGTTCTTC. Translated, it gives CASGSPELAGNEQFF.

This clonotype was seen a handful of times. The rearrangement uses TRBV13 and TRBJ1-1; D gene uncertain. The germline V and J ends were trimmed by 0 bases and 1 base, with 6 bases remaining between them. CDR3 size: 14 residues. Germline V gene data show CDR1 as PRHDT and CDR2 as FYEKMQ (reference sequence). CDR3 in amino acids: CASSLGTPNTEAFF. The CDR3 DNA follows: TGTGCCAGCAGCTTAGGGACACCGAACACTGAAGCTTTCTTT.

A few counts support this clonotype. V gene TRBV4-3 combines with J gene TRBJ2-3, with D possibly being TRBD1 or TRBD2 (5 bases each). From germline, CDR1 is LGHNA and CDR2 YSLEER. V was shortened by 1 base and J by 6 bases, with 14 bases between the two germline ends. There are 15 residues in the CDR3. This chain's CDR3 is CASSQVGEGVDTQYF. The DNA of the CDR3 is TGCGCCAGCAGCCAAGTGGGGGAAGGGGTCGATACGCAGTATTTT.

This sequence joins TRBV5-1 and TRBJ2-5; unclear D gene. Trimming removed 5 bases at V and 0 bases at J, with 14 bases between. Germline V gene sequence: CDR1 SGHRS, CDR2 YFSETQ. The CDR3 is 15 residues long. The CDR3 DNA reads as TGCGCCAGCAGTAGCCAGGACGTGTACCAAGAGACCCAGTACTTC. Protein product: CASSSQDVYQETQYF.

The chain is built from TRBV27 and TRBJ2-1; 13 bases are shared with TRBD2. This CDR3 is 16 amino acids long. Trimming at V came to 1 base and at J to 7 bases, leaving 4 bases not matched to a gene. The germline gives CDR1 MNHEY, CDR2 SMNVEV (reference sequence). This CDR3 reads CASSLWTSGSQNEQFF. CDR3 nucleotide sequence: TGTGCCAGCAGTTTATGGACTAGCGGGAGTCAGAATGAGCAGTTCTTC.

The chain's CDR3 is CSVEGFGDRGNYGYTF. The CDR3 DNA is TGCAGCGTTGAAGGCTTTGGGGACAGGGGAAACTATGGCTACACCTTC. The chain uses TRBV29-1 and TRBJ1-2; the match to TRBD1 covers 10 bases. The germline V gene has CDR1 SQVTM and CDR2 ANQGSEA. The trim removed 1 base at V and 2 bases at J, leaving 7 bases unmatched. This CDR3 has 16 residues. The variable domain in full, with the rest retrieved from reference TRBV29-1 and TRBJ1-2, is SAVISQKPSRDICQRGTSLTIQCQVDSQVTMMFWYRQQPGQSLTLIATANQGSEATYESGFVIDKFPISRPNLTFSTLTVSNMSPEDSSIYLCSVEGFGDRGNYGYTFGSGTRLTVV.

Only a few counts were recorded for this clonotype. The chain couples TRBV7-6 to TRBJ2-1, with 7 bases aligning to TRBD2. Germline V gene lookup returns CDR1 SGHVS and CDR2 FNYEAQ. J lost 2 bases, V lost 0 bases, and 13 bases had no gene match. The CDR3 sequence is 19 residues long. CDR3 residues: CASSLAVSGAPSAYNEQFF. DNA of the CDR3: TGTGCCAGCAGCTTAGCGGTAAGCGGGGCCCCCTCCGCCTACAATGAGCAGTTCTTC.

This clonotype came up a few times. The V gene is TRBV29-1, the J gene TRBJ2-5; 11 bases are a match to TRBD2. CDR3 length: 14 residues. The V segment lost 5 bases and the J segment 5 bases; nucleotides outside the gene matches: 7. CDR1 and CDR2 from the germline V gene are SQVTM and ANQGSEA. CDR3: CSVLGLAVLETQYF. CDR3 bases: TGCAGCGTTTTGGGACTAGCGGTCCTCGAGACCCAGTACTTC.

The chain joins TRBV6-1 to TRBJ2-7; the D is unclear. Per the germline V gene, CDR1 is MNHNS and CDR2 is SASEGT. CDR3 length: 13 amino acids. Trimming took 2 bases from V and 6 from J, leaving 11 bases between them. The chain's CDR3 is CASSEFEPGEQYF. The CDR3 nucleotides read TGTGCCAGCAGTGAATTCGAGCCGGGCGAGCAGTACTTC.

This chain links TRBV7-8 with TRBJ2-3; 9 bases are shared with TRBD2. The germline gives CDR1 SGHVS, CDR2 FQNEAQ. J was trimmed by 4 bases and V by 1 base; bases with no gene match: 3. This CDR3 region has 15 residues. The CDR3 region has the DNA TGTGCCAGCAGCTTAGAGCGGGGGGACGCAGATACGCAGTATTTT. It specifies CASSLERGDADTQYF.

The chain recombines TRBV7-6 with TRBJ2-7; perhaps TRBD1 as D (6 bases). This CDR3 is built from 15 residues. Trimming removed 5 bases at V and 0 bases at J, with 14 bases between. Looked up from germline, CDR1 is SGHVS and CDR2 is FNYEAQ. CDR3 in DNA: TGTGCCAGCAGCACGCTAACAGGGAACTCCTACGAGCAGTACTTC. As protein: CASSTLTGNSYEQYF.

V and J are TRBV15 and TRBJ2-7; TRBD1 aligns across 8 bases. This CDR3 comprises 14 residues. Germline V CDR1 and CDR2: LNHNV, YYDKDF (reference sequence). The junction had 9 bases not matched to a gene; V was cut back by 5 bases and J by 6 bases. Here the CDR3 reads CATSPRYDRGEQYF. The CDR3 DNA reads as TGTGCCACCAGCCCCCGATATGACAGGGGCGAGCAGTACTTC.